Listed below are T cell receptor beta chains from one sample, sequenced in a study of T cell changes during pregnancy in multiple sclerosis. Repertoires were generated with immunoSEQ multiplex PCR, while TCRdb's copy carries only in-frame clones and drops some. The sample has approximately 120,000 clones; less than 97% are singletons. The input for sequencing was peripheral blood, taken after pregnancy. All receptors derive from a female donor with multiple sclerosis, enrolled in a pregnancy study. CDR3s include the opening cysteine and the closing phenylalanine or tryptophan. D genes are given only for firm matches. The size entry is marked missing in some rows and otherwise reads once, few, many or a size class.

j_gene	v_gene	d_gene	abundance	CDR3nt	CDR3aa
TRBJ2-5	TRBV7-2	TRBD2	once	TGTGCCAGCAGCTTAGCGGACTTCCTAGCGGGAGGCGTCGCGCGGACCCAGTACTTC	CASSLADFLAGGVARTQYF
TRBJ1-1	TRBV6-1	-	-	TGTGCCAGCAGTGAAGGGGCCAGATTCACTGAAGCTTTCTTT	CASSEGARFTEAFF
TRBJ2-2	TRBV7-9	-	-	TGTGCCAGCAGCACAGGGCAGGGAAGAGTTCCGGCCGGGGAGCTGTTTTTT	CASSTGQGRVPAGELFF
TRBJ2-3	TRBV4-2	TRBD2	-	TGTGCCAGCAGCCAAGATATGAGCGGGACGTACACAGATACGCAGTATTTT	CASSQDMSGTYTDTQYF
TRBJ2-5	TRBV30	TRBD2	-	TGTGCCTGGAGTAGGGGATGGACTAGCGGGAGTCGAGAGACCCAGTACTTC	CAWSRGWTSGSRETQYF
TRBJ2-3	TRBV15	-	-	TGTGCCACCAGCGGGCGGGCCTCGTTCACAGATACGCAGTATTTT	CATSGRASFTDTQYF
TRBJ1-4	TRBV18	TRBD1	-	TGTGCCAGCTCACCATGGGGACAGGGGAGAGAAAAACTGTTTTTT	CASSPWGQGREKLFF
TRBJ2-3	TRBV5-1	-	-	TGCGCCAGCAGCTTGCTCGGCACAGATACGCAGTATTTT	CASSLLGTDTQYF
TRBJ2-1	TRBV7-9	-	-	TGTGCCAGCAGCTCCAGAGGGTCTGAGCAGTTCTTC	CASSSRGSEQFF
TRBJ2-1	TRBV20-1	-	-	TGCAGTGCTAGTGGGGGGAGTGAGCAGTTCTTC	CSASGGSEQFF